A selection of T cell receptor beta chains follows, all from one sample in a study of beta chain features in type 1 diabetes. Data came from immunoSEQ multiplex PCR; TCRdb stores just in-frame clones and leaves some out. This table has over 150,000 clones, roughly an eighth appearing once. What was sequenced was central memory CD4+ T cells from blood. The receptors originated from a woman aged 18-29 years in good health. CDR3s include the opening cysteine and the closing phenylalanine or tryptophan. The order of the fields is clone size, V gene, J gene, D gene, CDR3 DNA, CDR3 protein. A D gene is named only where the DNA matches it firmly. Clone size, where shown, is once, few, many, or a class for clones that have expanded.

>few|TRBV28|TRBJ2-2|NA
TGTGCCAGCAGTTTTTTTCGCACCGGGGAGCTGTTTTTT
CASSFFRTGELFF
>NA|TRBV18|TRBJ1-1|NA
TGTGCCAGCTCACCAAGGAAACAGGGCTCCCCTGAAGCTTTCTTT
CASSPRKQGSPEAFF
>NA|TRBV27|TRBJ2-7|TRBD1
TGTGCCAGCACTGAGAGATGGACAGGGGGCGGCGAGCAGTACTTC
CASTERWTGGGEQYF
>NA|TRBV18|TRBJ2-6|NA
TGTGCCAGCTCGTACAGAACAGGGTCGACCAACGTCCTGACTTTC
CASSYRTGSTNVLTF
>few|TRBV29-1|TRBJ2-2|NA
TGCAGCGCTGGATTAACAGGGACATCCGGGGAGCTGTTTTTT
CSAGLTGTSGELFF
>few|TRBV10-3|TRBJ1-5|TRBD1
TGTGCCATCAGCGACCGGACAGGGATCAATCAGCCCCAGCATTTT
CAISDRTGINQPQHF
>many|TRBV27|TRBJ1-2|TRBD1
TGTGCCAGCGGGCGACAGGGGATCGATGGCTACACCTTC
CASGRQGIDGYTF
>few|TRBV6-6|TRBJ2-7|TRBD2
TGTGCCAGCACCCACAGGACTAGCGGATACGAGCAGTACTTC
CASTHRTSGYEQYF
>few|TRBV2|TRBJ1-5|TRBD1
TGTGCCAGCAGTTACGACAGGGGGAATCAGCCCCAGCATTTT
CASSYDRGNQPQHF
>few|TRBV5-1|TRBJ2-5|TRBD2
TGCGCCAGCAGCCTCGGGACAGCGGGGGGGACAGAGACCCAGTACTTC
CASSLGTAGGTETQYF
>few|TRBV11-1|TRBJ1-1|TRBD1
TGTGCCAGCAGCGGGGACAGGGGTCTGTGGAGCGCTTTCTTT
CASSGDRGLWSAFF
>few|TRBV7-2|TRBJ1-2|NA
TGTGCCAGCAGCCCCCAGGAACAGTACAATGGCTACACCTTC
CASSPQEQYNGYTF
>NA|TRBV29-1|TRBJ2-2|TRBD2
TGCAGCGCTGGGGGGGGGAACACCGGGGAGCTGTTTTTT
CSAGGGNTGELFF
>NA|TRBV19|TRBJ2-2|TRBD2
TGTGCCAGTAGTTATAGCGGGAGTCACAACGGGGAGCTGTTTTTT
CASSYSGSHNGELFF
>many|TRBV28|TRBJ2-1|TRBD2
TGTGCCAGCAGTCCCCGGACTAGCGGGAGGGTGGTTGAGCAGTTCTTC
CASSPRTSGRVVEQFF
>NA|TRBV9|TRBJ2-1|TRBD1
TGTGCCAGCAGCGTACGGGACAGGGGGTTGATCTTC
CASSVRDRGLIF
>few|TRBV6-5|TRBJ2-1|TRBD2
TGTGCCAGCAGTTATTTAGCGGGAGGGTACAATGAGCAGTTCTTC
CASSYLAGGYNEQFF
>few|TRBV10-2|TRBJ2-1|NA
TGCGCCAGCAGTGCGCTTAGCGGCTATGAGCAGTTCTTC
CASSALSGYEQFF
>NA|TRBV28|TRBJ2-7|TRBD1
TGTGCCAGCAGCCGGACAGGGGGTGCCTACGAGCAGTACTTC
CASSRTGGAYEQYF
>few|TRBV18|TRBJ2-7|NA
TGTGCCAGCTCACCGGGCCAAGGAGGCGGGTCACGAAGGAGCTCCTACGAGCAGTACTTC
CASSPGQGGGSRRSSYEQYF
>NA|TRBV4-2|TRBJ2-1|TRBD2
TGTGCCAGCAGCCAAGTGAGTAGCGGGAGCTACAATGAGCAGTTCTTC
CASSQVSSGSYNEQFF
>NA|TRBV6-6|TRBJ2-4|TRBD2
TGTGCCATCAGTGATGGGACTAGTGGAAACATTCAGTACTTC
CAISDGTSGNIQYF
>few|TRBV6-6|TRBJ2-5|NA
TGTGCCAGCAGCCCCTGGGAGGGGGTGGAGACCCAGTACTTC
CASSPWEGVETQYF
>NA|TRBV19|TRBJ2-2|NA
TGTGCCAGTAGTAGATTCGGCCCCGGGGAGGCCGGGGAGCTGTTTTTT
CASSRFGPGEAGELFF
>few|TRBV28|TRBJ1-2|NA
TGTGCCAGCAGTCCTCCCACAGGGTTCGACGGCTACACCTTC
CASSPPTGFDGYTF
>few|TRBV4-3|TRBJ2-7|TRBD2
TGCGCCAGCAGCGCTGCGAGCGGGAGTCTCGAGCAGTACTTC
CASSAASGSLEQYF
>NA|TRBV28|TRBJ1-1|NA
TGTGCCAGCAGTCTGTATGCTCCGGGCACTGAAGCTTTCTTT
CASSLYAPGTEAFF
>few|TRBV25-1|TRBJ2-1|NA
TGTGCCAGCAGCCCGGGGCGGGACCCGGGGGATGAGCAGTTCTTC
CASSPGRDPGDEQFF
>NA|TRBV18|TRBJ2-1|NA
TGTGCCAGCTCACCACCCAGGAGGTCGACCTACAATGAGCAGTTCTTC
CASSPPRRSTYNEQFF
>NA|TRBV10-3|TRBJ2-7|NA
TGTGCCATCAGTCGGACAGATAGCTCCTACGAGCAGTACTTC
CAISRTDSSYEQYF
>NA|TRBV4-3|TRBJ2-2|TRBD1
TGCGCCAGCAGCCTCCTAGGGGACAGGGGGGCCGGGGAGCTGTTTTTT
CASSLLGDRGAGELFF
>few|TRBV4-2|TRBJ1-1|NA
TGTGCCAGCAGCCAAGATCTTGGGGCTTACACTGAAGCTTTCTTT
CASSQDLGAYTEAFF